The 8 T cell receptor beta chains below were found in one sample sequenced in a study of identical twins. TCRdb ran MiXCR on the 5' RACE reads and lists one entry per CDR3 protein. The sample shows 450,000 to 600,000 distinct CDR3 sequences, approximately 20% of them seen only once. The sample was also linked to a second study, of yellow fever vaccine responses in identical twins.

Sequencing was done on a sample of CD4+ T cells sorted from blood. All receptors derive from a woman aged 18-35 years in good health.

This clonotype has just a few counts. The rearrangement uses TRBV5-1 and TRBJ2-6; possibly TRBD2 for D (6 bases). The CDR3 loop spans 23 amino acids. Trimming removed 0 bases from V and 0 bases from J, with 28 bases in between. CDR1 is SGHRS, CDR2 YFSETQ, per germline. The CDR3 here is CASSLEASGGKASLISGANVLTF. CDR3 DNA: TGCGCCAGCAGCTTGGAGGCGAGTGGGGGGAAGGCCTCCCTCATCTCTGGGGCCAACGTCCTGACTTTC.

This clonotype was observed a few times. The V and J genes are TRBV27 and TRBJ2-7, with D perhaps matching TRBD1 or TRBD2 (6 bases each). The CDR3 totals 13 residues. The ends were cut back, 2 bases at V and 4 bases at J, with 9 bases in the middle. Per the germline V gene, CDR1 is MNHEY and CDR2 is SMNVEV (reference sequence). The CDR3 is CASSLQGRYEQYV. The CDR3 nucleotides read TGTGCCAGCAGTTTACAGGGGAGGTACGAGCAGTACGTC.

This clonotype has a single count. The chain is built from TRBV7-8 and TRBJ2-1; TRBD1 matches 8 bases. The CDR3 loop spans 17 amino acids. Germline lookup yields CDR1 SGHVS and CDR2 FQNEAQ. The V segment lost 1 base and the J segment 3 bases; nucleotides outside the gene matches: 8. The CDR3 DNA sequence: TGTGCCAGCAGCTTAGATATCGGGGACAGGTTCTACAATGAGCAGTTCTTC. Translation gives CASSLDIGDRFYNEQFF.

Only a few counts were recorded for this clonotype. The chain carries TRBV6-2 or TRBV6-3 and TRBJ2-5, with TRBD2 identical over 9 bases. CDR3 length: 15 amino acids. Per germline, CDR1 MNHEY and CDR2 SVGEGT. The trim removed 5 bases at V and 5 bases at J, leaving 9 bases unmatched. CDR3 sequence (DNA): TGTGCCAGCAGTGCATTTAGCGGGAGTTATGAGACCCAGTACTTC. It translates to CASSAFSGSYETQYF.

The chain carries TRBV10-3 and TRBJ1-3; unclear D gene. Trimming removed 6 bases at V and 0 bases at J, with 6 bases between. From germline, CDR1 is ENHRY and CDR2 SYGVKD. This CDR3 is built from 13 residues. CDR3 residues: CAIRPSSGNTIYF. DNA of the CDR3: TGTGCCATCAGGCCGAGCTCTGGAAACACCATATATTTT.

This clonotype was counted many times. The chain combines TRBV5-1 with TRBJ2-2, with 9 bases identical to TRBD2. The V and J ends lost 5 bases and 2 bases, in that order; junction bases with no gene match: 7. Germline-derived CDR1 and CDR2 are SGHRS and YFSETQ. The CDR3 contains 16 residues. The CDR3 nucleotides read TGCGCCAGCAGATCCAGCGGGGGGAAAAACACCGGGGAGCTGTTTTTT. It specifies CASRSSGGKNTGELFF.

A few counts support this clonotype. V and J are TRBV12-3 or TRBV12-4 and TRBJ2-7; D gene ambiguous. Trimming removed 5 bases at V and 0 bases at J, with 11 bases between. The length of the CDR3 is 14 residues. CDR3 in amino acids: CASSLGDNSYEQYV. The CDR3 nucleotides are TGTGCCAGCAGTCTAGGCGACAACTCCTACGAGCAGTACGTC.

The V gene is TRBV12-3 or TRBV12-4, the J gene TRBJ2-1, with D perhaps given as TRBD1 or TRBD2 (5 bases each). V gave up 5 bases and J gave up 6 bases, with 17 bases separating them. The length of the CDR3 is 15 residues. Written as DNA, the CDR3 is TGTGCCAGCAGTCCCACGGGACCCGCAGCCAATGAGCAGTTCTTC. Its protein product is CASSPTGPAANEQFF.